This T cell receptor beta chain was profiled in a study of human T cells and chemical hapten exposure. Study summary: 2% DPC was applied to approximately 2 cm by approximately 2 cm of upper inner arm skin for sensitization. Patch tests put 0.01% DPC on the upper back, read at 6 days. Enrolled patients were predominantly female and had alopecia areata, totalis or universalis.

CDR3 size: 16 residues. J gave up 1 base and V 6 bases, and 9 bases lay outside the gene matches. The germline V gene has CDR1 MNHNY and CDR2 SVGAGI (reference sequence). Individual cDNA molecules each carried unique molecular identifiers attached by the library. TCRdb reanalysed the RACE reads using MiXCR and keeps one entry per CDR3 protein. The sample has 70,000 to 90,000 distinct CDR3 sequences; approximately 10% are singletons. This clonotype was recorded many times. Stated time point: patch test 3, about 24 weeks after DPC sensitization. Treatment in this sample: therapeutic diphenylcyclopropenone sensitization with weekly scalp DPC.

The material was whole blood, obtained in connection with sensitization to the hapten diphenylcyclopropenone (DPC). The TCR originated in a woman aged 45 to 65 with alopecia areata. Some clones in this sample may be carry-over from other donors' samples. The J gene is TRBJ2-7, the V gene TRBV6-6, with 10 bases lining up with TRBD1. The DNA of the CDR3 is TGTGCCAGCAGCCCTTCGGACAGGGGGATTTCCTACGAGCAGTACTTC. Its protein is CASSPSDRGISYEQYF.